Below, 7 T cell receptor beta chains from the same sample are listed, as sequenced in a study of cytomegalovirus exposure and HLA in healthy donors. The PCR was carried out with 60 Vbeta primers and 13 Jbeta primers. The method was immunoSEQ multiplex PCR; TCRdb's version includes in-frame clones alone and lacks a portion of them. Here the sample spans 100,000 to 150,000 clones, about 79% being singletons. Sequenced: PBMCs. The receptor set was obtained from a man between 18 and 29 years old in good health and CMV-seronegative.

The chain carries TRBV25-1 and TRBJ2-7; D may be TRBD2 (5 bases). V dropped 7 bases and J dropped 0 bases, with 16 bases sitting between them. The CDR3 covers 15 residues. Germline CDR1 and CDR2: MGHDK and SYGVNS. The CDR3 is CASTPGLTSSYEQYF. The DNA of the CDR3 is TGTGCCAGCACGCCCGGACTCACGAGCTCCTACGAGCAGTACTTC.

The CDR3 DNA is TGCGCCAGCAGCTACGGAAACGGACAGTCCAAAAACATTCAGTACTTC. Its translation is CASSYGNGQSKNIQYF. The chain joins TRBV5-1 to TRBJ2-4, with a tentative D call TRBD1 (6 bases). Germline CDR1 reads SGHRS; CDR2 reads YFSETQ. Trimming took off 3 bases at V and 2 bases at J, with 15 bases between the two ends. The CDR3 spans 16 residues.

The rearrangement joins TRBV18 to TRBJ1-1; possible D gene TRBD1, 5 bases. The germline V and J ends were trimmed by 6 bases and 8 bases, with 19 bases remaining between them. Germline assignment: CDR1 KGHSH and CDR2 LQKENI. The CDR3 covers 14 residues. The CDR3 DNA sequence: TGTGCCAGCTCGGGGAATCAGGGATCCTCCGAAGCTTTCTTT. Translation: CASSGNQGSSEAFF.

V gene TRBV4-1 combines with J gene TRBJ1-1; no clear D gene. The CDR3 has 14 residues. In germline, CDR1 is MGHRA, CDR2 YSYEKL. The V end was cut by 3 bases, the J end by 6 bases, with 14 bases between. The CDR3 nucleotides read TGCGCCAGCAGCCACCCCTATGAGGCCGCTGAAGCTTTCTTT. As protein: CASSHPYEAAEAFF.

This clone was seen a single time. This chain connects TRBV27 to TRBJ2-1; D unresolved. The V end was cut by 7 bases, the J end by 0 bases, with 16 bases between. The CDR3 is made up of 16 amino acids. Germline V CDR1 and CDR2: MNHEY, SMNVEV (reference sequence). The CDR3, as DNA: TGTGCCAGCACCCACCCTAATTTTAGCTCCTACAATGAGCAGTTCTTC. Translating it yields CASTHPNFSSYNEQFF.

The chain recombines TRBV18 with TRBJ2-7; possible D gene TRBD2, 5 bases. This CDR3 contains 13 residues. The V end lost 2 bases, the J end lost 5 bases, and 10 bases lay between the germline ends. The germline CDR1 and CDR2 sequences are KGHSH and LQKENI. CDR3 loop: CASSPIAGNEQYF. For the CDR3, the DNA is TGTGCCAGCTCACCAATCGCCGGGAACGAGCAGTACTTC. The entire variable domain, with the rest obtained from reference TRBV18 and TRBJ2-7, is as follows: NAGVMQNPRHLVRRRGQEARLRCSPMKGHSHVYWYRQLPEEGLKFMVYLQKENIIDESGMPKERFSAEFPKEGPSILRIQQVVRGDSAAYFCASSPIAGNEQYFGPGTRLTVT.

The rearrangement links TRBV9 to TRBJ2-3, with TRBD2 matching 8 bases. The V segment lost 0 bases and the J segment 4 bases; nucleotides outside the gene matches: 7. The germline CDR1 and CDR2 sequences are SGDLS and YYNGEE. This CDR3 region has 16 residues. DNA of the CDR3: TGTGCCAGCAGCGTAGAATTGGGCGGGAGGTCAGATACGCAGTATTTT. Translated: CASSVELGGRSDTQYF.